This TCR beta chain was found in a study of cytomegalovirus exposure and HLA in healthy donors. Findings and caveats of the study: Excluded: some indistinguishable V segments such as TRBV6-2 and TRBV6-3. Researchers reported in a later analysis that common viral pathogens appeared linked to several top clusters.

This clone was picked up a small number of times. Antigen specificity is unknown. PCR used 60 Vbeta primers and 13 Jbeta primers. Sequencing used immunoSEQ multiplex PCR; TCRdb keeps in-frame clones, though not all of them. Of about 200,000 clones detected, 86% appear once; the ten largest clones hold around 0.31%. Germline V gene data show CDR1 as SGHDT and CDR2 as YYEEEE. The V gene lost 10 bases and the J gene lost 1 base, with 17 bases spanning the gap. The CDR3 length is 15 residues. The source material was PBMCs. V and J are TRBV5-6 and TRBJ2-2; D is ambiguous. This receptor was taken from a woman between 25 and 40 years old in good health and CMV-seronegative. The CDR3 spells CAGHSLRKNTGELFF. The CDR3 coding sequence is TGTGCCGGCCATTCATTGAGGAAGAACACCGGGGAGCTGTTTTTT.